This entry concerns a single TCR beta chain. Participants came from around 25 US areas, aged roughly 18 to 95 years. Recovered status in Cohort 3 required two negative PCRs, clearance, or symptom resolution. Sequencing used immunoSEQ multiplex PCR; TCRdb keeps in-frame clones, though not all of them. This table has around 290,000 clones, over 75% appearing once. CDR3 size: 19 residues. In germline, CDR1 is SGHRS, CDR2 YFSETQ. V lost 4 bases to trimming and J lost 0 bases; unmatched junction nucleotides: 19. The record originates from a study of blood T cell repertoires in COVID-19. On the study more broadly: The analysed material was cDNA or gDNA that came from T cells, B-cell-depleted T cells, or PBMCs.

The J gene is TRBJ2-7, the V gene TRBV5-1, with TRBD2 identical over 7 bases. The sample comprised PBMCs or T cells enriched from blood (not recorded which). The TCR comes from a woman aged 25 to 45 who had recovered from COVID-19. The CDR3 spells CASSPTGTLGLADSYEQYF. In DNA, the CDR3 is TGCGCCAGCAGCCCCACCGGGACCCTAGGGCTAGCGGACTCCTACGAGCAGTACTTC. Together with reference TRBV5-1 and TRBJ2-7, the CDR3 gives the full variable domain: KAGVTQTPRYLIKTRGQQVTLSCSPISGHRSVSWYQQTPGQGLQFLFEYFSETQRNKGNFPGRFSGRQFSNSRSEMNVSTLELGDSALYLCASSPTGTLGLADSYEQYFGPGTRLTVT.